A selection of T cell receptor beta chains follows, all from one sample in a study of response to subunit inactivated influenza vaccine. Via MiXCR, TCRdb re-called the RT-PCR reads, giving one row per CDR3 protein. The table lists around 750,000 distinct CDR3 sequences, around 20% of them singletons, with 9.5% to 13% in the top ten. This specimen was PBMCs from blood, taken roughly 5 days after vaccination. These TCRs come from a man aged 45-65 years who received an inactivated influenza vaccine. The conserved cysteine and the conserved F or W are not part of the CDR3 here. The size of a clone is reported for some rows only, either as once, few or many, or as a class for expanded clones.

len	abundance	v_gene	j_gene	CDR3aa
10	few	TRBV12-3/TRBV12-4	TRBJ2-7	ASQGGVYEQY
12	few	TRBV6-2/TRBV6-3	TRBJ2-7	ASSSSGQAYEQY
13	NA	TRBV6-1	TRBJ2-2	ASNRDSANTGELF
13	few	TRBV5-6	TRBJ2-7	ASSKTGVSPYEQY
12	few	TRBV7-9	TRBJ2-7	ASSASGISYEQY
13	NA	TRBV29-1	TRBJ2-3	SGRGSGPSTDTQY
11	once	TRBV24-1	TRBJ2-5	ATRGTGEETQY
15	few	TRBV15	TRBJ2-7	ATSRDPQGTSGYEQY
11	NA	TRBV6-4	TRBJ1-1	ASGLGMNTEAF
15	few	TRBV4-3	TRBJ2-7	ASSLAHAGTGPYEQY
12	few	TRBV6-1	TRBJ1-2	ASRAGTGLVGYT
14	NA	TRBV6-5	TRBJ2-7	ASSYALGTPLGEQY
15	few	TRBV5-1	TRBJ2-1	ASSLARLAGVRNEQF
14	NA	TRBV12-3/TRBV12-4	TRBJ1-6	ASSLVGSSYNSPLH
12	few	TRBV12-3/TRBV12-4	TRBJ2-7	ANTTGQGAYEQY
11	many	TRBV7-2	TRBJ1-2	ASSLVANYGYT
15	NA	TRBV18	TRBJ1-4	ASSPPLGTGSSEKLF
14	NA	TRBV7-9	TRBJ2-7	ASSLSTTGTSYEQY
13	few	TRBV15	TRBJ2-7	ATSRDRLVIYPQY
15	NA	TRBV4-1	TRBJ2-1	ASSRPPGLALLREQF
10	NA	TRBV29-1	TRBJ1-1	SVRTGPTEAF
15	NA	TRBV4-2	TRBJ2-7	ASSPRSLAGGQYEQY
13	few	TRBV5-1	TRBJ2-6	ASSLATGGANVLT
11	few	TRBV29-1	TRBJ2-2	SALWRYTGELF
14	NA	TRBV4-3	TRBJ2-2	ASSHVAGGRTGELF
12	many	TRBV6-2/TRBV6-3	TRBJ2-1	ASSYPPGDNEQF
13	NA	TRBV24-1	TRBJ2-5	ATSDLFRGQETQY
10	NA	TRBV25-1	TRBJ1-2	ASSEWPSGYT
14	NA	TRBV5-6	TRBJ2-3	ASSQRSTHVGDTQY
11	many	TRBV29-1	TRBJ1-2	SAPSPSNYGYT
9	NA	TRBV3-1	TRBJ2-1	ASQGYNEQF